This T cell receptor beta chain is from a study of tumor-infiltrating lymphocytes in primary liver carcinoma. Researchers generated TCR beta cDNA from around 510 ng of total RNA, relying on a constant-region primer. The TCR beta library was amplified through three nested multiplex PCR rounds in a modified ARM-PCR procedure. Investigators reported that the first two PCR rounds, at 10 cycles each, used TRBV1-TRBV30 forward primers with a C-beta reverse primer. TCRdb re-called the multiplex PCR reads with MiXCR, one entry per CDR3 protein. The sample shows roughly 180,000 distinct CDR3 sequences, less than 65% of them seen only once. Germline DNA was extracted too, while blood RNA derived from unsorted whole blood. Peripheral blood, 3.5 to 4 milliliters, was collected prior to surgery. A note on this clonotype: This clone may be a read error of a much larger clone one base away.

V was pared by 6 bases and J by 1 base, with 15 bases between. Per germline, CDR1 SQVTM and CDR2 ANQGSEA. The length of the CDR3 is 14 residues. The sequenced sample consisted of peripheral blood. The J gene is TRBJ2-5, the V gene TRBV29-1, with a tentative D call TRBD2 (7 bases). This receptor was obtained from a man in his forties with primary liver carcinoma and hepatitis B virus infection. For the CDR3, the DNA is TGCAGCGTGGCTGGTGGGGGGGCCCAAGAGACCCAGTACTTC. It translates to CSVAGGGAQETQYF.